This T cell receptor beta chain was profiled in a study of blood T cells in healthy people across ages (dated by TCRdb to the mid-2010s). About the investigation overall: In model experiments, template switching captured about one uniquely barcoded TCR beta cDNA molecule for every two T cells. Two additional independent replicas of 1 million unique cDNA reads from the same blood draw were analyzed for two donors (one aged 18 to 30 and one aged 80 or older). To track age-related changes in TCR beta repertoire diversity, the study relied on deep sequencing normalized with unique cDNA molecular identifiers. Donors were grouped into four age groups: young (average roughly 15 years), middle-aged (around 39), aged (over 55) and long-lived (around 80). To avoid experimental bias, donors of different ages were distributed randomly across sequencing lanes. General study outcomes and caveats: Estimates of total diversity based on one million sequenced T cells were considered lower bounds and underestimates. The long-lived group showed more naive CD4+ T cells, fewer expanded clones and increased TCR diversity than the aged group, suggesting age selection. Because donor CMV infection status was unknown, age-related changes in expanded clonotypes were potentially confounded. As age increased, observed TCR beta diversity per million T cells dropped in a roughly linear way, and a significant reduction was already evident by age roughly 40. Observed TCR beta diversity correlated strongly with the percentage of naive T cells measured by flow cytometry. Conclusive comparison of naive and antigen-experienced compartments was prevented by the profiling of bulk unsorted PBMCs.

The roughly 39 donors, aged about 6 to 95 years, were systemically healthy Caucasian individuals from Russia. Roughly 9 milliliters of peripheral blood were drawn from each donor into EDTA-treated Vacutainer tubes. Ficoll-Paque density-gradient centrifugation was used to isolate PBMCs, with at least 6.5 million per sample. Total RNA was extracted from PBMCs with Trizol reagent, with at least 6 micrograms obtained per sample. For every donor, flow cytometry on a PBMC aliquot measured the percentage of naive CD45RAhigh/CD27high T cells. For this clonotype: Its specific antigen is unknown. The sample holds no much larger clone one base away, and base qualities are not on file.

At the junction V is shortened by 3 bases and J by 0 bases; bases outside the gene matches: 7. The CDR3 runs 16 residues from the cysteine to the phenylalanine. Only the CDR3 portion is preserved as DNA: 48 bases, with reading frame beginning at the first base. CDR1 is given as SGHRS and CDR2 as YFSETQ, both from the germline V gene. The library came from 5' RACE. Data came from an Illumina HiSeq 2500. A second PCR of about 7 to 12 cycles was performed with a sample-barcoded 5' primer and a J-beta primer mix. A template-switch 5' adaptor carrying 12 random nucleotides introduced a unique molecular identifier onto each TCR beta cDNA molecule. Each sample yielded at least 2.5 million CDR3-containing paired-end reads. First-strand cDNA synthesis was performed from all RNA using the Mint cDNA synthesis kit, with priming by a TRBC-specific oligonucleotide. After uracil-DNA glycosylase treatment, a first 18-cycle PCR used universal primers M1SS and BC2_uni_R on all cDNA. Per the original workflow: For normalization, 1 million high-quality reads were randomly selected from each sample, with every read carrying a distinct molecular identifier. Instead of being binned into consensus sequences, reads with shared molecular identifiers were discarded. MiTCR, set to a Q25 quality threshold and the strictest error-elimination algorithm, was used for CDR3 identification, clonotype clustering and error correction. A nonparametric unseen species model using Euler transformation provided a lower-bound estimate of total TCR beta diversity. TCRdb reprocessed the public reads (quality trimming at Q25 with fastp, clone calling with MiXCR) and kept in-frame beta chains. CDR3 protein sequences are deduplicated, and each keeps its most common genes and DNA. What appears here as the V and J calls and clone size reflects TCRdb's work, not the paper's. The sample table records hundreds of thousands of distinct CDR3 sequences; roughly 58% of these occur just once. Together, the top ten hold 30% to 40% of the sample.

The chain is made from TRBV5-1 and TRBJ1-1; TRBD1 agrees with 8 junctional bases. Sequencing was performed on blood. This receptor was identified in a man between 60 and 75 years old in good health. This receptor carries the CDR3 CASSSQGVPMNTEAFF. The sequenced DNA: TGCGCCAGCAGCTCACAGGGGGTCCCAATGAACACTGAAGCTTTCTTT.